The sequence of this T cell receptor beta chain was determined in a study of CD8 T cells in ankylosing spondylitis. The CDR3 has 14 amino acids. Trimming took 6 bases from V and 2 from J, leaving 12 bases between them. In germline, CDR1 is MNHEY, CDR2 SVGEGT. TCRdb ran MiXCR on the 5' RACE reads and lists one entry per CDR3 protein. The sample has roughly 64,000 distinct CDR3 sequences, over 5% seen once. Regarding the study as a whole: Clones tied to disease were said to be significantly enriched in matched ankylosing spondylitis synovial fluid.

As to this clonotype: What it binds is not known.

The sample consisted of synovial fluid, either unsorted or a sorted T cell fraction (not recorded which). This chain joins TRBV6-2 or TRBV6-3 and TRBJ2-3; D is unclear. This receptor was taken from a male donor with ankylosing spondylitis. DNA of the CDR3: TGTGCCAGCAGACCTCCCGGCACCACAGATACGCAGTATTTT. Protein sequence: CASRPPGTTDTQYF.